Each of the 21 T cell receptor beta chains below was sequenced from the same sample in a study of blood T cells in healthy people across ages (dated by TCRdb to the mid-2010s). Library preparation was by 5' RACE. TCRdb shows the sequencer as Illumina HiSeq 2500. The second PCR ran for roughly 7 to 11 cycles and used a J-beta primer mix along with a sample-barcoded 5' primer. TCRdb reanalyzed the raw reads on its own, using fastp at Q25 for trimming and MiXCR for clone calling, and kept in-frame beta chains. For every CDR3 protein sequence, its rows merge into one entry that carries the most common genes and DNA. Recorded for this sample are over 950,000 distinct CDR3 sequences; just over 50% of them occurred a single time. The ten largest clones take up roughly 23% of the sample. The specimen was blood. These receptors came from a woman in her fifties or sixties in good health.

In this sample, this clonotype turned up a few times. The chain uses TRBV6-2 or TRBV6-3 and TRBJ2-5, with a possible D match to TRBD2 (6 bases). The DNA matches TRBJ2-7 better at its end, which makes the J call doubtful. The CDR3 totals 15 residues. Germline CDR1 is MNHEY and CDR2 is SVGEGT. The CDR3 is CASSTGTGDLYEQYF. CDR3 DNA sequence: TGTGCCAGCAGTACCGGGACGGGAGATTTATACGAGCAGTACTTC.

This clonotype turned up a few times. This sequence joins TRBV25-1 and TRBJ2-1, with D possibly TRBD2 on 6 matching bases. Trimming cost V 5 bases and J 8 bases, with 13 bases left between them. The CDR3 is 13 residues long. From germline, CDR1 is MGHDK and CDR2 SYGVNS. This CDR3 reads CASSLTRDHEQFF. For the CDR3, the DNA is TGTGCCAGCAGTCTGACTAGGGACCATGAGCAGTTCTTC. Using reference TRBV25-1 and TRBJ2-1 for the parts outside the CDR3, the full variable domain is EADIYQTPRYLVIGTGKKITLECSQTMGHDKMYWYQQDPGMELHLIHYSYGVNSTEKGDLSSESTVSRIRTEHFPLTLESARPSHTSQYLCASSLTRDHEQFFGPGTRLTVL.

This chain joins TRBV6-2 or TRBV6-3 and TRBJ2-7, with a weak D call TRBD2 (6 bases). Per germline, CDR1 MNHEY and CDR2 SVGEGT. CDR3 length: 14 residues. V dropped 4 bases and J dropped 2 bases, with 12 bases sitting between them. Here the CDR3 reads CASSLVSSAYEQYF. CDR3 DNA sequence: TGTGCCAGCAGTTTAGTGTCTAGCGCCTACGAGCAGTACTTC.

The table lists this clonotype with a few counts. The chain is built from TRBV4-3 and TRBJ2-5; 11 bases fit TRBD2. Germline V gene data show CDR1 as LGHNA and CDR2 as YSLEER. CDR3 length equals 17 residues. Trimming took 0 bases from V and 1 from J; bases not matched to a gene: 4. The DNA for the CDR3 is TGCGCCAGCAGCCAAGAACGGACTAGCGGGCCCCAAGAGACCCAGTACTTC. Its protein is CASSQERTSGPQETQYF.

Concerning this clonotype: At one end, the junction sequence differs from germline, possibly due to a read error. This chain links TRBV2 with TRBJ2-4; possible D gene TRBD2, 5 bases. Germline loops: CDR1 SNHLY, CDR2 FYNNEI. This CDR3 comprises 13 residues. CDR3 region: CATSGLVSNEQYF. Written as DNA, the CDR3 is TGTGCCACCAGTGGACTCGTGAGCAATGAGCAGTACTTC. The full variable domain, with the rest looked up from reference TRBV2 and TRBJ2-4, is EPEVTQTPSHQVTQMGQEVILRCVPISNHLYFYWYRQILGQKVEFLVSFYNNEISEKSEIFDDQFSVERPDGSNFTLKIRSTKLEDSAMYFCATSGLVSNEQYFGAGTRLSVL.

This clonotype turned up a few times. J is TRBJ2-3 and V is TRBV12-3 or TRBV12-4; D remains ambiguous. The CDR3 extends over 14 amino acids. V gave up 5 bases and J gave up 4 bases, with 13 bases separating them. The CDR3 DNA sequence: TGTGCCAGCAGTCCCCTCGGCCGGGCAGATACGCAGTATTTT. The encoded protein is CASSPLGRADTQYF.

The rearrangement joins TRBV21-1 to TRBJ2-7; TRBD1 was called by the table and not checked on the DNA. TRBV21-1 counts as a pseudogene. This CDR3 spans 13 amino acids. CDR3: CARKAGTYYEQYF. CDR3 coding DNA: TGTGCCAGAAAGGCTGGGACATACTACGAGCAGTACTTC.

The rearrangement uses TRBV20-1 and TRBJ1-4; possibly TRBD1 for D (6 bases). Germline-derived CDR1 and CDR2 are DFQATT and SNEGSKA (reference sequence). V lost 0 bases and J 2 bases, leaving 7 bases between the germline ends. The CDR3 runs 14 residues. CDR3 sequence: CSAREGGTNEKLFF. The CDR3 DNA sequence: TGCAGTGCTAGAGAAGGGGGGACTAATGAAAAACTGTTTTTT.

J is TRBJ2-1 and V is TRBV19; D unclear. CDR3 size: 12 residues. From germline, CDR1 is LNHDA and CDR2 SQIVND (reference sequence). Deletions cut 8 bases from V and 6 bases from J, with 11 bases between. In DNA form, the CDR3 reads TGTGCCAGTGGTTATTCTATCAATGAGCAGTTCTTC. Its translation is CASGYSINEQFF. The entire variable domain, with the rest obtained from reference TRBV19 and TRBJ2-1, is as follows: DGGITQSPKYLFRKEGQNVTLSCEQNLNHDAMYWYRQDPGQGLRLIYYSQIVNDFQKGDIAEGYSVSREKKESFPLTVTSAQKNPTAFYLCASGYSINEQFFGPGTRLTVL.

The chain has TRBV3-1 and TRBJ2-4, with no clear D. Trimming removed 0 bases at V and 2 bases at J, with 8 bases between. The germline CDR1 and CDR2 sequences are LGHDT and YNNKEL (reference sequence). The CDR3 extends over 15 amino acids. CDR3 DNA: TGTGCCAGCAGCCAAGACCACCTAACCAAAAACATTCAGTACTTC. Translation gives CASSQDHLTKNIQYF.

This clonotype has a handful of counts. The V and J genes are TRBV4-1 and TRBJ1-2; the D gene is possibly TRBD1 (6 bases). CDR1 and CDR2 from the germline V gene are MGHRA and YSYEKL. This CDR3 has 16 amino acids. Trimming removed 0 bases at V and 4 bases at J, with 15 bases between. The CDR3 here is CASSQDRGPGFYGYTF. The CDR3 DNA follows: TGCGCCAGCAGCCAAGATCGGGGGCCCGGTTTCTATGGCTACACCTTC.

The J gene is TRBJ2-2, the V gene TRBV7-2, with 7 bases matching TRBD2. The germline V gene has CDR1 SGHTA and CDR2 FQGNSA. V trimming: 5 bases; J trimming: 6 bases; junction bases outside the gene matches: 6. The CDR3 has 14 amino acids. The CDR3 region is CASSRGLGAGELFF. The CDR3 DNA reads TGTGCCAGCAGCCGTGGACTAGGGGCCGGGGAGCTGTTTTTT. Together with reference TRBV7-2 and TRBJ2-2, the CDR3 gives the full variable domain: GAGVSQSPSNKVTEKGKDVELRCDPISGHTALYWYRQSLGQGLEFLIYFQGNSAPDKSGLPSDRFSAERTGGSVSTLTIQRTQQEDSAVYLCASSRGLGAGELFFGEGSRLTVL.

This clonotype was counted only a few times. The rearrangement joins TRBV6-5 to TRBJ1-1, with TRBD1 matching over 8 bases. The V gene end was trimmed by 6 bases and the J gene end by 8 bases; junction bases not matched to a gene: 14. The CDR3 covers 15 residues. Germline lookup yields CDR1 MNHEY and CDR2 SVGAGI. The chain's CDR3 is CASSSPRRQGKEAFF. The CDR3 nucleotides are TGTGCCAGCAGCTCCCCCAGAAGACAGGGGAAAGAAGCTTTCTTT.

V usage is TRBV5-1 and J usage is TRBJ2-7; TRBD2 matches 7 bases. Gene TRBJ2-5 matches the end of the DNA better, so the J call may be wrong. The CDR3 consists of 16 residues. CDR1 and CDR2 from the germline V gene are SGHRS and YFSETQ. CDR3 sequence: CASSLADYREAETQYF. The DNA of the CDR3 is TGCGCCAGCAGCTTGGCGGACTATCGGGAGGCAGAGACCCAGTACTTC.

J is TRBJ2-1 and V is TRBV7-2; D ambiguous. Germline V gene lookup returns CDR1 SGHTA and CDR2 FQGNSA. The V and J ends lost 11 bases and 7 bases respectively, with 9 bases between them. The CDR3 totals 10 residues. The CDR3 loop reads CALSSNEQFF. Here the CDR3 DNA reads TGTGCCCTCAGTTCTAATGAGCAGTTCTTC. Full variable domain (missing parts from reference TRBV7-2 and TRBJ2-1): GAGVSQSPSNKVTEKGKDVELRCDPISGHTALYWYRQSLGQGLEFLIYFQGNSAPDKSGLPSDRFSAERTGGSVSTLTIQRTQQEDSAVYLCALSSNEQFFGPGTRLTVL.

The chain joins TRBV18 to TRBJ2-3; 7 nucleotides align to TRBD2. The junction had 11 bases not matched to a gene; V was cut back by 6 bases and J by 5 bases. CDR1 KGHSH and CDR2 LQKENI come from the germline V gene. The CDR3 length is 15 residues. The CDR3 DNA reads as TGTGCCAGCTCGCGGGACGCGGGAGCGGAAGATACGCAGTATTTT. Its protein product is CASSRDAGAEDTQYF. The complete variable domain, with remaining parts taken from reference TRBV18 and TRBJ2-3, reads NAGVMQNPRHLVRRRGQEARLRCSPMKGHSHVYWYRQLPEEGLKFMVYLQKENIIDESGMPKERFSAEFPKEGPSILRIQQVVRGDSAAYFCASSRDAGAEDTQYFGPGTRLTVL.

CDR3: CSASALREQYF. The CDR3 DNA reads as TGCAGTGCTAGTGCTTTGAGGGAGCAGTACTTC. The rearrangement links TRBV20-1 to TRBJ2-7; no clear D gene. V lost 3 bases and J lost 7, with 10 bases in between. This CDR3 comprises 11 residues. The germline V gene encodes CDR1 DFQATT and CDR2 SNEGSKA (reference sequence).

This chain joins TRBV10-3 and TRBJ1-6, with 7 bases matching TRBD1. With V trimmed by 3 bases and J by 0 bases, 8 bases remained unmatched. This CDR3 spans 18 amino acids. The germline CDR1 and CDR2 sequences are ENHRY and SYGVKD. The CDR3 bases are TGTGCCATCAGTGACTCAGGGGGGGCCGGCTCCTATAATTCACCCCTCCACTTT. As protein: CAISDSGGAGSYNSPLHF.

V is TRBV27 and J is TRBJ1-5; D not resolved. In germline, CDR1 is MNHEY, CDR2 SMNVEV (reference sequence). V gave up 2 bases and J gave up 4 bases, with 9 bases separating them. The CDR3 consists of 14 residues. CDR3 sequence reads: CASSLGYGNQPQHF. The CDR3 DNA sequence: TGTGCCAGCAGTTTAGGTTATGGAAATCAGCCCCAGCATTTT.

The chain recombines TRBV7-9 with TRBJ2-1, with D hard to call. Trimming removed 11 bases from V and 5 bases from J, with 13 bases in between. The CDR3 sequence is 12 residues long. Germline lookup yields CDR1 SEHNR and CDR2 FQNEAQ (reference sequence). The CDR3 nucleotides are TGTGCCGGACGAACTATTGACAATGAGCAGTTCTTC. Its translation is CAGRTIDNEQFF.

In this sample, this clonotype turned up many times. The chain employs TRBV20-1 and TRBJ2-5; the match to TRBD1 covers 7 bases. Losses at the gene ends were 4 bases for V and 5 bases for J; bases not matched to a gene: 10. Germline CDR1 is DFQATT and CDR2 is SNEGSKA (reference sequence). The CDR3 extends over 14 amino acids. The DNA for the CDR3 is TGCAGTGCTAACTTACCCGGGACAGTTGAGACCCAGTACTTC. This translates into CSANLPGTVETQYF.